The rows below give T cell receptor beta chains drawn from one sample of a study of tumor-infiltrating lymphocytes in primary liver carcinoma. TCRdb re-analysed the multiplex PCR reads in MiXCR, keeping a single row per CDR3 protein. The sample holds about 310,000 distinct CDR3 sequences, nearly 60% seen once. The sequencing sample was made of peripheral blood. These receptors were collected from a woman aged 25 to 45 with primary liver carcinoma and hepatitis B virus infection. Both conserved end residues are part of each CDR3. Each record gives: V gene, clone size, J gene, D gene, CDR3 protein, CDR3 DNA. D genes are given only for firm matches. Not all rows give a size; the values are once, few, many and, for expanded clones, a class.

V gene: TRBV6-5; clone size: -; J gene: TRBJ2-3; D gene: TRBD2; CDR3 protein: CASSIHSGSFTDTQYF; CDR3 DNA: TGTGCCAGCAGCATCCATAGCGGGAGTTTCACAGATACGCAGTATTTT
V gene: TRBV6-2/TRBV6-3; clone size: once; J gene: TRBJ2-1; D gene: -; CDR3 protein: CVSTSQGTYNEQFF; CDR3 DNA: TGTGTCAGCACCTCCCAGGGCACCTACAATGAGCAGTTCTTC
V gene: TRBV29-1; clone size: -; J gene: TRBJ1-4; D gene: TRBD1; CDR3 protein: CSVEETGSLFF; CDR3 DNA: TGCAGCGTGGAAGAGACAGGGTCACTGTTTTTT
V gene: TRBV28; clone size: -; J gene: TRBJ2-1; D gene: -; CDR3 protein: CASSLAAASYNEQFF; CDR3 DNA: TGTGCCAGCAGTTTGGCAGCGGCCTCCTACAATGAGCAGTTCTTC
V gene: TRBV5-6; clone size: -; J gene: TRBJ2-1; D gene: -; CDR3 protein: CARSLTVRGGYYNEQFF; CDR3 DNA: TGTGCCAGGAGCTTGACAGTCAGGGGTGGCTACTACAATGAACAGTTCTTC
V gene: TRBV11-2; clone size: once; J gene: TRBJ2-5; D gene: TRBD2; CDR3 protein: CASNSLAGVLETQYF; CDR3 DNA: TGTGCCAGCAACTCGTTAGCGGGAGTGTTGGAGACCCAATACTTC
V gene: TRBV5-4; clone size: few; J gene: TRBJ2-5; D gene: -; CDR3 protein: CASSIQGPQETQYF; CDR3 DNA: TGTGCCAGCAGCATCCAGGGACCTCAAGAGACCCAGTACTTC
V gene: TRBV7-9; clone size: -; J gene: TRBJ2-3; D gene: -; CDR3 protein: CASSLSTGDTQYF; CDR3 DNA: TGTGCCAGCAGCTTAAGTACTGGAGATACGCAGTATTTT
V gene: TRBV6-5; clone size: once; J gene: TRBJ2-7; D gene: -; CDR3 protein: CASSYTDSSSYEQYF; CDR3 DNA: TGTGCCAGCAGTTACACGGACAGCAGTTCCTATGAGCAATACTTC
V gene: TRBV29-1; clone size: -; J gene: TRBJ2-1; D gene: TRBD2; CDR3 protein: CSVFFSGSPHNEQFF; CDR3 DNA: TGCAGCGTTTTCTTTAGCGGGAGTCCGCACAATGAGCAGTTCTTC
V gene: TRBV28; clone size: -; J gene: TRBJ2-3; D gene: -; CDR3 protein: CASSRSSTDTQYF; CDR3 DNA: TGTGCCAGCAGCCGGTCTAGCACAGATACGCAGTATTTT
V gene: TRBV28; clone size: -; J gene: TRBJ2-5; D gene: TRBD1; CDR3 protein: CASSLEGAVTQYF; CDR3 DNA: TGTGCCAGCAGTTTAGAGGGGGCAGTGACCCAGTACTTC
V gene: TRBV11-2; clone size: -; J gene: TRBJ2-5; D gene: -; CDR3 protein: CASSPPGTQWGKETQYF; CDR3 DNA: TGTGCCAGCAGCCCTCCCGGGACACAGTGGGGGAAAGAGACCCAGTACTTC
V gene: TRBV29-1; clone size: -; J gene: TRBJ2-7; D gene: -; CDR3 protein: CSVEVGGISYEQYF; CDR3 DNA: TGCAGCGTTGAGGTCGGGGGAATCTCCTACGAGCAGTACTTC
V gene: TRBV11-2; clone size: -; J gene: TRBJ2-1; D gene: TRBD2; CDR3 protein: CASTYGTSGYNEQFF; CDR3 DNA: TGTGCCAGCACCTACGGTACTAGCGGGTACAATGAGCAGTTCTTC
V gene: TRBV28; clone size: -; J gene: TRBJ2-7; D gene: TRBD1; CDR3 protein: CASSSQGQGSYEQYF; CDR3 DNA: TGTGCCAGCAGTTCTCAGGGACAGGGCTCGTACGAGCAGTACTTC
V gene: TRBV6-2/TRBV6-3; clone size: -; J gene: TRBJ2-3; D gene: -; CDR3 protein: CASSRRRACDRVTQYF; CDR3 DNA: TGTGCCAGCAGCAGGCGACGAGCTTGTGATCGGGTTACGCAGTATTTT
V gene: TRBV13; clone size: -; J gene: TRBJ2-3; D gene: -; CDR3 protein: CACSLIATDTQYF; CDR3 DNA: TGTGCCTGCAGCTTGATAGCGACAGATACGCAGTATTTT
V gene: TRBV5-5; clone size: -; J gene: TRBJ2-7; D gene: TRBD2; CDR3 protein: CASSLVPGLAGVPEQYF; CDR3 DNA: TGTGCCAGCAGCTTGGTCCCGGGACTAGCGGGAGTACCCGAGCAGTACTTC
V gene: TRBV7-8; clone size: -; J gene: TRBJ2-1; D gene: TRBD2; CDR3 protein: CASRHPLSGSANEQFF; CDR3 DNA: TGTGCCAGCAGGCACCCCCTTAGCGGGAGCGCCAATGAGCAGTTCTTC
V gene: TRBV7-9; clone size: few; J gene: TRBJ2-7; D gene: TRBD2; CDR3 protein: CASSLLAGANEQYF; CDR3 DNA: TGTGCCAGCAGCTTGCTAGCGGGAGCTAACGAGCAGTACTTC
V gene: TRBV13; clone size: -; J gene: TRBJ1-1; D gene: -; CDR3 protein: CASSLGGFGIGGTEALF; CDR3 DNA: TGTGCCAGCAGCTTAGGTGGGTTTGGTATTGGGGGCACCGAAGCTCTCTTT
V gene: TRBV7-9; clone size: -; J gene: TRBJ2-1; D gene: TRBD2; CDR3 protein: CASSPGLAEQFF; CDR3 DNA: TGTGCCAGCAGCCCCGGACTAGCGGAGCAGTTCTTC
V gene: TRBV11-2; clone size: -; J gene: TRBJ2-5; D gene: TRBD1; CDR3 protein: CASTMGQREETQYF; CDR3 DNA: TGTGCCAGCACCATGGGACAGAGAGAAGAGACCCAGTACTTC
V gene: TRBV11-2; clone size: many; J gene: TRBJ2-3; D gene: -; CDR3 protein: CASSRAVGGDTQYF; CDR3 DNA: TGTGCCAGCTCCCGGGCGGTGGGGGGAGATACGCAGTATTTT
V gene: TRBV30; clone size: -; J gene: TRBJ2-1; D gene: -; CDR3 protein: CACRGIYNEQLF; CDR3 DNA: TGTGCCTGCAGGGGAATCTACAATGAGCAGCTCTTC
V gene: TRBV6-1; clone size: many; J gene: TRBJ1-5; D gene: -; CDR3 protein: CASSRELSNQPQHF; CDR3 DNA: TGTGCCAGCAGCAGGGAGCTTAGCAATCAGCCCCAGCATTTT
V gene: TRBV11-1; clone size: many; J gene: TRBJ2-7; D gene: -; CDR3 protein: CASSGLATYEQYF; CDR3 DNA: TGTGCCAGCAGCGGGCTAGCCACTTACGAGCAGTACTTC
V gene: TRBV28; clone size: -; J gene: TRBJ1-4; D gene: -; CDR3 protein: CASSASAGGAEKLFF; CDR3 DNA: TGTGCCAGCAGTGCCAGCGCGGGGGGCGCAGAAAAACTGTTTTTT
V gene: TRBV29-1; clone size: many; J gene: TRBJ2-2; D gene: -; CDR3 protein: CSARRNTGELFF; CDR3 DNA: TGCAGCGCTCGACGGAACACCGGGGAGCTGTTTTTT
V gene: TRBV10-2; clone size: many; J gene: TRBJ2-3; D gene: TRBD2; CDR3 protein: CASMTSGATDTQYF; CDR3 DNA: TGCGCCAGCATGACTAGCGGCGCCACAGATACGCAGTATTTT
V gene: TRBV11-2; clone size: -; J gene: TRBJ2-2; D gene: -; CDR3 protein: CASIITATWMVGTGELFF; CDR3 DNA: TGTGCCAGCATCATCACAGCTACATGGATGGTGGGGACCGGGGAGCTGTTTTTT
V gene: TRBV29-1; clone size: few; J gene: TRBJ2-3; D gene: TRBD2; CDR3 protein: CSCEFGLAAFSSTDTQYF; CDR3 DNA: TGCAGCTGTGAGTTCGGACTAGCGGCGTTTTCTAGCACAGATACGCAGTATTTT
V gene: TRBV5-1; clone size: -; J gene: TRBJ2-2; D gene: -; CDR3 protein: CASKGANAGELFF; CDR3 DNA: TGCGCCAGCAAAGGGGCGAACGCCGGGGAGCTGTTTTTT
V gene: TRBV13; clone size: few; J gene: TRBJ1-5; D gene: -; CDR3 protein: CASSKGGQAQHF; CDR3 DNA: TGTGCCAGCAGTAAGGGGGGTCAGGCCCAGCATTTT
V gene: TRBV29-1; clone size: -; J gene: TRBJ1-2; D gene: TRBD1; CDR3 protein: CSVGSQGYATDGYTF; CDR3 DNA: TGCAGCGTTGGTTCACAGGGGTACGCGACTGATGGCTACACCTTC
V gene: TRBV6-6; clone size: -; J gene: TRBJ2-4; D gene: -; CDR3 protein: CTSLRSGGEVAKNIQYF; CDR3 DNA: TGTACCAGTCTGAGAAGTGGAGGGGAAGTAGCCAAAAACATTCAGTACTTC
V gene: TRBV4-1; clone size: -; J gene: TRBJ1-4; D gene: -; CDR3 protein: CASSQIRVPTGENLFF; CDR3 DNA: TGCGCCAGCAGCCAAATCCGGGTGCCCACAGGTGAAAATCTGTTTTTT
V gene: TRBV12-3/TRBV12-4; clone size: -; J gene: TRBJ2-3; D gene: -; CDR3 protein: CASSPTDTPHF; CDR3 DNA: TGTGCCAGCAGCCCCACAGATACGCCGCATTTT
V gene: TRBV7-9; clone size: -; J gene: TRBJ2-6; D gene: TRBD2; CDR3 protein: CASSVGLANLKGANVLTF; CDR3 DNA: TGTGCCAGCAGCGTGGGACTAGCGAACCTTAAGGGGGCCAACGTCCTGACTTTC